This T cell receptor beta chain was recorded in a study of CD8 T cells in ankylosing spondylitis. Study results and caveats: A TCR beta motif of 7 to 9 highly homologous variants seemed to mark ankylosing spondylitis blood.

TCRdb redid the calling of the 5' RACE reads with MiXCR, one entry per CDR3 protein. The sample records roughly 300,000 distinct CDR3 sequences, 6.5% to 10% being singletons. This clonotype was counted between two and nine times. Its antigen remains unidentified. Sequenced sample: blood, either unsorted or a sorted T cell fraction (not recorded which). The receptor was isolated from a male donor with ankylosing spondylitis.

The CDR3 DNA sequence: TGTGCCAGCAGTTACGCGGGACAGGGGTCCTACAATGAGCAGTTCTTC. This sequence encodes CASSYAGQGSYNEQFF. The chain carries TRBV6-2 or TRBV6-3 and TRBJ2-1, with 10 bases that match TRBD1. There are 16 residues in the CDR3. The trim removed 2 bases at V and 1 base at J, leaving 2 bases unmatched. Germline CDR1 is MNHEY and CDR2 is SVGEGT.